The 22 T cell receptor beta chains listed next were all sequenced from one sample in a study of blood T cell repertoires in COVID-19. Some clones are missing from TCRdb's copy, which holds only in-frame ones; the method was immunoSEQ multiplex PCR. The sample yields a few hundred thousand clones, about 85% seen once. The sample taken for sequencing was peripheral blood. All receptors derive from a woman between 18 and 29 years old with acute or convalescent COVID-19.

In its sample, this clone was seen once. This chain links TRBV28 with TRBJ2-7; 8 bases are a match to TRBD1. From germline, CDR1 is MDHEN and CDR2 SYDVKM. V lost 3 bases to trimming and J lost 5 bases; unmatched junction nucleotides: 3. The CDR3 consists of 13 residues. The CDR3 sequence: CASSFRTGNEQYF. The DNA of the CDR3 is TGTGCCAGCAGTTTCCGGACAGGGAACGAGCAGTACTTC.

The chain is built from TRBV27 and TRBJ2-2; perhaps TRBD2 as D (5 bases). This CDR3 spans 11 amino acids. Germline CDR1 reads MNHEY; CDR2 reads SMNVEV (reference sequence). V lost 8 bases to trimming and J lost 7 bases, with 8 bases between them. CDR3 amino acids: CASGGSGELFF. CDR3 sequence (DNA): TGTGCCAGCGGTGGGAGCGGGGAGCTGTTTTTT.

This sequence joins TRBV12-5 and TRBJ2-2, with 10 nucleotides matching TRBD1. The CDR3 totals 17 residues. With 0 bases clipped from V and 4 bases from J, the junction kept 5 bases outside the gene matches. Looked up from germline, CDR1 is LGHNT and CDR2 is FRNRAP. CDR3 amino acids: CASGLVVGQGFTGELFF. The DNA of the CDR3 is TGTGCTAGTGGTTTGGTAGTGGGACAGGGGTTCACCGGGGAGCTGTTTTTT.

The genes are TRBV6-1 and TRBJ1-2, with TRBD1 matching 10 bases. After removal of 1 base from V and 4 bases from J, the junction contained 3 bases not matched to a gene. Germline V gene lookup returns CDR1 MNHNS and CDR2 SASEGT. The CDR3 loop spans 15 amino acids. CDR3 nucleotides: TGTGCCAGCAGTGAAGGGACAGGGGGTGGCTATGGCTACACCTTC. Its protein is CASSEGTGGGYGYTF.

The chain joins TRBV12-3 or TRBV12-4 to TRBJ1-3; D is unclear. The V end lost 3 bases, the J end lost 8 bases, and 5 bases lay between the germline ends. The CDR3 sequence is 11 residues long. The CDR3 DNA reads TGTGCCAGCAGTTTTTCGGACACCATATATTTT. This gives the protein CASSFSDTIYF.

The rearrangement joins TRBV28 to TRBJ1-5; TRBD1 matches at 7 bases. Germline-derived CDR1 and CDR2 are MDHEN and SYDVKM. This CDR3 region has 14 residues. Trimming at V came to 4 bases and at J to 3 bases, leaving 3 bases not matched to a gene. The CDR3 reads CASSSGQDNQPQHF. Here the CDR3 DNA reads TGTGCCAGCAGTTCTGGACAGGACAATCAGCCCCAGCATTTT.

This clone was seen just once. J is TRBJ2-5 and V is TRBV6-2 or TRBV6-3; 8 nucleotides align to TRBD1. The CDR3 is 17 amino acids. V lost 6 bases to trimming and J lost 0 bases; unmatched junction nucleotides: 12. In germline, CDR1 is MNHEY, CDR2 SVGEGT. The CDR3 region is CASSESGTGVYQETQYF. The CDR3 DNA reads as TGTGCCAGCAGCGAATCCGGGACAGGAGTCTACCAAGAGACCCAGTACTTC.

The chain is built from TRBV13 and TRBJ2-7; TRBD2 matches 14 bases. Germline V CDR1 and CDR2: PRHDT, FYEKMQ (reference sequence). The ends lost 4 bases at V and 0 bases at J; junction bases unmatched: 5. This CDR3 comprises 17 residues. CDR3 nucleotides: TGTGCCAGCAGCTCGACTAGCGGGAGGGAGAGCTCCTACGAGCAGTACTTC. This sequence encodes CASSSTSGRESSYEQYF.

The genes are TRBV9 and TRBJ2-7, with 8 bases that match TRBD1. The germline V gene encodes CDR1 SGDLS and CDR2 YYNGEE. The V segment lost 4 bases and the J segment 5 bases; nucleotides outside the gene matches: 8. CDR3 size: 14 residues. CDR3 DNA: TGTGCCAGCAGCTCCCGAGGACAGGGCGACGAGCAGTACTTC. Protein sequence: CASSSRGQGDEQYF.

This chain connects TRBV28 to TRBJ1-2, with a tentative D call TRBD1 (6 bases). V gave up 7 bases and J gave up 8 bases, with 14 bases separating them. From germline, CDR1 is MDHEN and CDR2 SYDVKM. This CDR3 has 12 residues. The chain's CDR3 is CASTTGSGGYTF. The CDR3, as DNA: TGTGCCAGCACAACAGGGTCAGGCGGCTACACCTTC.

This chain links TRBV28 with TRBJ1-1, with TRBD1 as a possible D gene (6 bases). Germline CDR1 is MDHEN and CDR2 is SYDVKM. Trimming left V 5 bases short and J 3 bases short, with 13 bases between. The CDR3 is 14 residues long. The CDR3 bases are TGTGCCAGCAGTCCCGGGGGGCCGTACACTGAAGCTTTCTTT. It specifies CASSPGGPYTEAFF.

The chain recombines TRBV7-3 with TRBJ1-2; TRBD1 matches 11 bases. Germline lookup yields CDR1 SGHTA and CDR2 FQGTGA. Losses at the gene ends were 6 bases for V and 7 bases for J; bases not matched to a gene: 10. The CDR3 spans 15 residues. The CDR3 DNA follows: TGTGCCAGCAGTTCACCGGGACAGGGGGACGGTGGCTACACCTTC. As protein: CASSSPGQGDGGYTF.

The gene calls are TRBV5-8 and TRBJ1-1; 8 positions agree with TRBD1. The germline V gene has CDR1 SGHTS and CDR2 YDEGEE. The V gene end was trimmed by 1 base and the J gene end by 7 bases; junction bases not matched to a gene: 3. The CDR3 runs to 13 residues. Here the CDR3 DNA reads TGTGCCAGCAGCTTGCAGGGGGCTATTGAAGCTTTCTTT. It is translated as CASSLQGAIEAFF.

The chain uses TRBV5-1 and TRBJ2-3; D remains unclear. CDR3 length equals 14 residues. Germline CDR1 and CDR2: SGHRS and YFSETQ. V was pared by 5 bases and J by 6 bases, with 16 bases between. The CDR3: CASSSTEVVDTQYF. The CDR3 region has the DNA TGCGCCAGCAGTTCGACCGAGGTGGTGGATACGCAGTATTTT.

V gene TRBV13 combines with J gene TRBJ2-7; 15 nucleotides match TRBD2. The J segment lost 5 bases and the V segment lost 5 bases, leaving 10 bases of the junction unmatched. Germline assignment: CDR1 PRHDT and CDR2 FYEKMQ (reference sequence). This CDR3 comprises 17 residues. Here the CDR3 reads CASSIGLAGGPWNEQYF. CDR3 DNA sequence: TGTGCCAGCAGCATCGGACTAGCGGGGGGGCCCTGGAACGAGCAGTACTTC.

The V call is TRBV3-1 (or the pseudogene TRBV3-2), the J call TRBJ2-7; 7 positions match TRBD2. With V trimmed by 4 bases and J by 3 bases, 12 bases remained unmatched. Germline CDR1 is LGHDT and CDR2 is YNNKEL (reference sequence). The length of the CDR3 is 16 residues. The DNA for the CDR3 is TGTGCCAGCAGCCGCCAAAACAAGCGGGACCTCTACGAGCAGTACTTC. Its protein is CASSRQNKRDLYEQYF.

The chain uses TRBV6-1 and TRBJ2-2; 11 bases align to TRBD2. Trimming at V came to 4 bases and at J to 5 bases, leaving 12 bases not matched to a gene. CDR3 length equals 18 residues. Germline values: CDR1 MNHNS, CDR2 SASEGT. The DNA of the CDR3 is TGTGCCAGCAGTGCCCGGGTAGCGGGGGGGTTCCCGACCGGGGAGCTGTTTTTT. Its protein product is CASSARVAGGFPTGELFF.

This chain uses TRBV3-1 (or the pseudogene TRBV3-2) with TRBJ2-7, with a weak D call TRBD2 (6 bases). The CDR3 is 12 residues long. V was clipped by 1 base and J by 6 bases, with 7 bases between them. Germline lookup yields CDR1 LGHDT and CDR2 YNNKEL (reference sequence). CDR3 nucleotide sequence: TGTGCCAGCAGCCAAGCCGGGAGCGAGCAGTACTTC. Protein: CASSQAGSEQYF.

The chain recombines TRBV7-9 with TRBJ1-5; D gene ambiguous. CDR1 is SEHNR and CDR2 is FQNEAQ in the germline V gene (reference sequence). V was trimmed by 5 bases and J by 6 bases, leaving 8 bases between them. The CDR3 runs to 12 residues. The CDR3 protein is CASSPGVQPQHF. As DNA, the CDR3 is TGTGCCAGCAGCCCGGGAGTTCAGCCCCAGCATTTT.

This sequence joins TRBV5-1 and TRBJ2-3; tentatively, D is TRBD2 (5 bases). The germline V and J ends were trimmed by 0 bases and 2 bases, with 13 bases remaining between them. Looked up from germline, CDR1 is SGHRS and CDR2 is YFSETQ. CDR3 length equals 16 residues. CDR3 sequence reads: CASSLASSGPTDTQYF. The CDR3 DNA follows: TGCGCCAGCAGCTTGGCGTCCAGCGGCCCCACAGATACGCAGTATTTT.

The chain links TRBV15 to TRBJ2-7; 7 bases are shared with TRBD2. V lost 3 bases, J lost 5 bases, and 10 bases stayed unmatched. CDR1 and CDR2 (germline): LNHNV, YYDKDF (reference sequence). This CDR3 region has 15 residues. As DNA, the CDR3 is TGTGCCACCAGCAGCCGGGTGGGAGGGCTGGACGAGCAGTACTTC. Translation: CATSSRVGGLDEQYF.

The V gene is TRBV5-6, the J gene TRBJ2-7, with 10 bases matching TRBD1. Trimming cost V 5 bases and J 5 bases; bases outside gene matches: 10. Germline assignment: CDR1 SGHDT and CDR2 YYEEEE. CDR3 size: 15 residues. The CDR3 DNA sequence: TGTGCCAGCAGTCTTACCGGGACAGGGGTTGACGAGCAGTACTTC. Translated: CASSLTGTGVDEQYF. The whole variable domain, filled in from reference TRBV5-6 and TRBJ2-7, reads DAGVTQSPTHLIKTRGQQVTLRCSPKSGHDTVSWYQQALGQGPQFIFQYYEEEERQRGNFPDRFSGHQFPNYSSELNVNALLLGDSALYLCASSLTGTGVDEQYFGPGTRLTVT.